This entry concerns a single T cell receptor (beta chain). TCRdb's table, derived via immunoSEQ multiplex PCR, lists solely in-frame clones and lacks some. The table gives 20,000 to 25,000 clones; the top ten clones make up approximately 6% of it. The data were obtained in a study of T cells in women clearing cervical HPV infection. Whole-study context: Controls gave blood once infection was undetectable; cases at lesion identification. Cases' blood sampling followed lesion detection by median approximately 150 days (90 to 200).

Cervical HPV DNA detected by MY09/MY11 PCR, typed by dot-blot. The receptor was isolated from a woman between 18 and 70 years old with a cervical HPV16 infection that either progressed to CIN3+ or cleared (not recorded which). The sequenced material came from blood buffy coat.

CDR3 protein: CASSLNGGPTDTQYF. CDR3 DNA, as far as it was read: TGCGCCAGCAGCTTGAACGGCGGGCCCACAGATACG. V usage is TRBV5-1 and J usage is TRBJ2-3, with D maybe TRBD2 (5 bases). Sequencing ends 3 residues short of the CDR3 end; the germline J gene provides the rest. Germline V gene sequence: CDR1 SGHRS, CDR2 YFSETQ. This CDR3 comprises 15 residues. V lost 1 base and J 2 bases, leaving 11 bases between the germline ends.